Listed below are T cell receptor beta chains from one sample, sequenced in a study of T cells in localized non-small cell lung cancer. This table comes from immunoSEQ multiplex PCR, and its TCRdb copy is limited to in-frame clones, with some not included. The sample records about 74,000 clones, about 88% being singletons. The sample consisted of peripheral blood, taken before any cancer treatment. The receptors come from a female donor at least 60 years old with stage I lung adenocarcinoma. Each CDR3 is given with its conserved first and last residue. D genes are given only for firm matches. The listing skips clone size in some rows; elsewhere it reads once, few, many or a size class.

once	TRBD1	TRBV7-2	TRBJ2-1	TGTGCCAGCAGCGCCCCGGGACAGGGGGGCGAGCAGTTCTTC	CASSAPGQGGEQFF
NA	NA	TRBV21-1	TRBJ2-4	TGTGCCAGCAGCAAAGGACTAGCGGCAGCTTCCAAAAACATTCAGTACTTC	CASSKGLAAASKNIQYF
NA	NA	TRBV6-5	TRBJ1-5	TGTGCCAGCAGTGGTGCAGGGGGCAATCAGCCCCAGCATTTT	CASSGAGGNQPQHF
NA	NA	TRBV27	TRBJ2-7	TGTGCCAGCAGTTCGGGCGGAAGGGCCTACGAGCAGTACTTC	CASSSGGRAYEQYF
few	NA	TRBV5-4	TRBJ2-1	TGTGCCAGCAGCTTGGAAGGGGGTCCAAGATACAATGAGCAGTTCTTC	CASSLEGGPRYNEQFF
NA	TRBD1	TRBV4-1	TRBJ1-1	TGCGCCAGCAGACCCGTCGACAGGGGAGGGACTGAAGCTTTCTTT	CASRPVDRGGTEAFF
once	NA	TRBV4-2	TRBJ2-4	TGTGCCAGCAGCCAAGATCATCAGGGGGCCAAAAACATTCAGTACTTC	CASSQDHQGAKNIQYF
NA	TRBD1	TRBV18	TRBJ1-2	TGTGCCAGCTCACCAGAGACAGGGCCACAAGCTAACTATGGCTACACCTTC	CASSPETGPQANYGYTF
NA	NA	TRBV11-1	TRBJ1-1	TGTGCCAGCAGCTCTACTGCAAGGGGCACTGAAGCTTTCTTT	CASSSTARGTEAFF
few	NA	TRBV9	TRBJ1-3	TGTGCCAGCGGCCCAGGGGTAGGCGGAAACACCATATATTTT	CASGPGVGGNTIYF
NA	TRBD1	TRBV9	TRBJ2-1	TGTGCCAGCAGCGAGGGGACAGGGGACGGTGAGCAGTTCTTC	CASSEGTGDGEQFF
NA	TRBD1	TRBV5-1	TRBJ2-1	TGCGCCAGCAGCTTGGACACCGGGACAGGGGGAAGCAATGAGCAGTTCTTC	CASSLDTGTGGSNEQFF
NA	NA	TRBV7-2	TRBJ2-7	TGTGCCAGCAGCTTAGGGAGCCGAATATCCTCCTACGAGCAGTACTTC	CASSLGSRISSYEQYF
NA	NA	TRBV7-9	TRBJ1-2	TGTGCCAGCAGCTTCCGGGACCGGGGCTATGGCTACACCTTC	CASSFRDRGYGYTF
NA	NA	TRBV11-3	TRBJ2-5	TGTGCCAGCAGCTTGGGACTTCAAGAGACCCAGTACTTC	CASSLGLQETQYF
few	NA	TRBV11-1	TRBJ2-1	TGTGCCAGCAGCCCCTCGGCTTCCCGGGAGCAGTTCTTC	CASSPSASREQFF
NA	NA	TRBV6-6	TRBJ2-3	TGTGCCAGCAGTTCCCCGGGACTTAACACAGATACGCAGTATTTT	CASSSPGLNTDTQYF
few	NA	TRBV5-3	TRBJ1-5	TGTGCCAGAAGCTTGGGGGCAGCTAATCAGCCCCAGCATTTT	CARSLGAANQPQHF
once	NA	TRBV29-1	TRBJ1-1	TGCAGCGTTGAAGATGGGGTGGGGGCTTTCTTT	CSVEDGVGAFF
few	NA	TRBV18	TRBJ2-7	TGTGCCAGCTCACCCCGGGGCATTGGGGGCATGCACGAGCAGTACTTC	CASSPRGIGGMHEQYF
NA	NA	TRBV9	TRBJ2-1	TGTGCCAGCAGCCCCGGAAATTATGAGCAGTTCTTC	CASSPGNYEQFF
NA	NA	TRBV19	TRBJ1-1	TGTGCCAGTAGTATTGGGGGCAGCACTGAAGCTTTCTTT	CASSIGGSTEAFF
NA	TRBD1	TRBV28	TRBJ1-4	TGTGCCAGCAGTTGGCTGCGGACAGGGAGGGAAAATGAAAAACTGTTTTTT	CASSWLRTGRENEKLFF
NA	NA	TRBV5-6	TRBJ2-1	TGTGCCAGCAGCCCCCTTCAGGGGAGTACCTACAATGAGCAGTTCTTC	CASSPLQGSTYNEQFF
NA	NA	TRBV13	TRBJ2-3	TGTGCCAGCAGACCAGCTAGCGTCACAGATACGCAGTATTTT	CASRPASVTDTQYF
NA	TRBD1	TRBV10-2	TRBJ2-5	TGCGCCAGCATCTCAGGACAGGGAGAGACCCAGTACTTC	CASISGQGETQYF
NA	NA	TRBV11-2	TRBJ1-2	TGTGCCAGCAGCTCCTCGACAGAGAGTAACTATGGCTACACCTTC	CASSSSTESNYGYTF
once	NA	TRBV15	TRBJ1-3	TGTGCCACCAGCAGGGAAGGGGGTTCTGGAAACACCATATATTTT	CATSREGGSGNTIYF
NA	TRBD2	TRBV5-4	TRBJ2-7	TGTGCCAGCAGCTGGGGACTAGCGGGAGTCTACGAGCAGTACTTC	CASSWGLAGVYEQYF
NA	NA	TRBV4-3	TRBJ2-1	TGCGCCAGCAGCCAAGATTCAGGGGCCCACCCTGTCGATGAGCAGTTCTTC	CASSQDSGAHPVDEQFF
NA	NA	TRBV19	TRBJ2-7	TGTGCCAGTAGTACGACAAACACCTACGAGCAGTACTTC	CASSTTNTYEQYF
once	NA	TRBV7-6	TRBJ2-1	TGTGCCAGCAGCCAACCTAGCAGGGCGGATGAGCAGTTCTTC	CASSQPSRADEQFF